The present T cell receptor beta chain was sequenced within a study of human T cells and chemical hapten exposure. Study-wide background: Patch tests containing 0.01% DPC, applied to the upper back, were read at 6 days. The study enrolled mostly female patients with alopecia areata, totalis or universalis.

As processed by the authors: Sampled TCR counts reached a median of around 94,000 per sample, with values ranging from about 23,224 to 690,600. MiXCR, applied by TCRdb to the RACE reads, yields one record per CDR3 protein. The V and J calls here are based on TCRdb, not the publication. The table lists under 450,000 distinct CDR3 sequences, approximately 5% of them singletons. This CDR3 has 15 amino acids. Germline lookup yields CDR1 MDHEN and CDR2 SYDVKM. V was clipped by 4 bases and J by 3 bases; unmatched bases: 6. This clonotype was recorded at least ten times. Time point described: patch test 1, 2 weeks after DPC sensitization. Treatment specified: therapeutic diphenylcyclopropenone sensitization with weekly scalp DPC.

V gene TRBV28 combines with J gene TRBJ2-5; the match to TRBD2 covers 9 bases. The sequencing here drew on whole blood, taken in connection with sensitization to the hapten diphenylcyclopropenone (DPC). The receptor's source is a woman aged 45 to 65 with alopecia areata. Some clones in this sample may be carry-over from other donors' samples. CDR3 in DNA: TGTGCCAGCAGTTCGGTAGCGGGGGTGAAAGAGACCCAGTACTTC. Its protein is CASSSVAGVKETQYF.